Listed below are T cell receptor beta chains from one sample, sequenced in a study of PD-1 blockade in classical Hodgkin lymphoma. TCRdb's table, derived via immunoSEQ multiplex PCR, lists solely in-frame clones and lacks some. This sample has 120,000 to 150,000 clones, with approximately 81% found just once. Sequenced here: peripheral blood mononuclear cells (PBMCs), sampled before the second cycle of nivolumab. The receptors here all came from a human donor with classical Hodgkin lymphoma. The conserved cysteine and the conserved F or W are not part of the CDR3 here. A D gene is named only where the DNA matches it firmly. The listing skips clone size in some rows; elsewhere it reads once, few, many or a size class.

J gene: TRBJ1-5
clone size: once
V gene: TRBV6-5
D gene: TRBD1
CDR3 protein: ASSNSGTGGSQPQH

J gene: TRBJ2-7
clone size: -
V gene: TRBV6-1
D gene: -
CDR3 protein: ASSEDRDYEQY

J gene: TRBJ1-3
clone size: -
V gene: TRBV5-6
D gene: -
CDR3 protein: ASSLVVGGNTIY

J gene: TRBJ1-2
clone size: -
V gene: TRBV11-2
D gene: -
CDR3 protein: ASSLEGYGYT

J gene: TRBJ2-7
clone size: few
V gene: TRBV4-2
D gene: -
CDR3 protein: ASSQGSLGEQY

J gene: TRBJ1-1
clone size: -
V gene: TRBV19
D gene: TRBD1
CDR3 protein: ASSPTGSGTEAF

J gene: TRBJ2-3
clone size: -
V gene: TRBV19
D gene: TRBD1
CDR3 protein: ASRDRGRSTDTQY

J gene: TRBJ2-2
clone size: once
V gene: TRBV7-3
D gene: -
CDR3 protein: ASSWPGTGELF

J gene: TRBJ2-5
clone size: -
V gene: TRBV2
D gene: -
CDR3 protein: ASNLRLQETQY

J gene: TRBJ2-2
clone size: once
V gene: TRBV9
D gene: -
CDR3 protein: ASRGRANTGELF

J gene: TRBJ2-6
clone size: -
V gene: TRBV10-3
D gene: -
CDR3 protein: ATTSLVGANVLT

J gene: TRBJ2-3
clone size: -
V gene: TRBV28
D gene: -
CDR3 protein: ASSSYAPSLENKEGSTDTQY

J gene: TRBJ1-1
clone size: -
V gene: TRBV18
D gene: TRBD1
CDR3 protein: ASSPGTGGLNTEAF

J gene: TRBJ1-1
clone size: -
V gene: TRBV6-5
D gene: -
CDR3 protein: ASCSYTTEAF

J gene: TRBJ1-5
clone size: -
V gene: TRBV6-1
D gene: TRBD1
CDR3 protein: ASSWGQGAGQPQH

J gene: TRBJ2-1
clone size: -
V gene: TRBV5-5
D gene: TRBD2
CDR3 protein: ASSVASLAGGPVEQF

J gene: TRBJ2-2
clone size: -
V gene: TRBV4-2
D gene: TRBD1
CDR3 protein: ASSLGGVSGELF

J gene: TRBJ2-7
clone size: few
V gene: TRBV4-1
D gene: TRBD1
CDR3 protein: ASSQEPQGVYEQY

J gene: TRBJ1-2
clone size: -
V gene: TRBV28
D gene: -
CDR3 protein: ASSWGGGRTYGYT

J gene: TRBJ1-2
clone size: -
V gene: TRBV5-4
D gene: TRBD1
CDR3 protein: ASSQDQGGTVYGYT

J gene: TRBJ2-1
clone size: -
V gene: TRBV2
D gene: -
CDR3 protein: ASRLGTWQF

J gene: TRBJ2-5
clone size: -
V gene: TRBV28
D gene: TRBD2
CDR3 protein: ASSLPAGVFETQY

J gene: TRBJ1-2
clone size: -
V gene: TRBV6-6
D gene: -
CDR3 protein: ASSFVRGTNYGYT

J gene: TRBJ1-1
clone size: -
V gene: TRBV19
D gene: -
CDR3 protein: ASTSGGFGAF

J gene: TRBJ2-1
clone size: -
V gene: TRBV5-1
D gene: TRBD2
CDR3 protein: ASSLGLAGTLNEQF

J gene: TRBJ2-1
clone size: -
V gene: TRBV7-3
D gene: -
CDR3 protein: ASSPPYADEQF

J gene: TRBJ2-2
clone size: -
V gene: TRBV27
D gene: TRBD1
CDR3 protein: ASSLFGTGSTGELF

J gene: TRBJ2-7
clone size: once
V gene: TRBV7-6
D gene: -
CDR3 protein: ASSLYHEQY

J gene: TRBJ1-5
clone size: -
V gene: TRBV7-9
D gene: -
CDR3 protein: ASSQGWGNQPQH

J gene: TRBJ2-3
clone size: -
V gene: TRBV7-9
D gene: -
CDR3 protein: ASSWEGSTDTQY

J gene: TRBJ2-1
clone size: once
V gene: TRBV6-6
D gene: TRBD1
CDR3 protein: ASTRGPTYNEQF

J gene: TRBJ1-2
clone size: -
V gene: TRBV28
D gene: TRBD1
CDR3 protein: ASGRQGAPGYT

J gene: TRBJ1-4
clone size: -
V gene: TRBV28
D gene: -
CDR3 protein: ASSPRPTNEKLF

J gene: TRBJ2-1
clone size: -
V gene: TRBV5-8
D gene: TRBD1
CDR3 protein: ASSYLDRMGRAEQF

J gene: TRBJ2-1
clone size: many
V gene: TRBV19
D gene: TRBD1
CDR3 protein: ASSVGTGSDNEQF

J gene: TRBJ2-3
clone size: -
V gene: TRBV7-2
D gene: -
CDR3 protein: ASSPQGLNTDTQY

J gene: TRBJ2-2
clone size: -
V gene: TRBV28
D gene: TRBD1
CDR3 protein: ASSSPPGTGRFSGELF

J gene: TRBJ2-1
clone size: -
V gene: TRBV28
D gene: -
CDR3 protein: ASNLYGPYNEQF

J gene: TRBJ1-2
clone size: -
V gene: TRBV28
D gene: TRBD1
CDR3 protein: ASSLPGQDGYT

J gene: TRBJ1-4
clone size: -
V gene: TRBV5-1
D gene: -
CDR3 protein: ASSLVGSTNEKLF

J gene: TRBJ1-5
clone size: -
V gene: TRBV6-5
D gene: -
CDR3 protein: ASSYSPWQPQH

J gene: TRBJ1-2
clone size: -
V gene: TRBV5-1
D gene: -
CDR3 protein: ASSLAGNYGYT

J gene: TRBJ2-7
clone size: few
V gene: TRBV6-5
D gene: -
CDR3 protein: ASSYSTPYEQY

J gene: TRBJ2-5
clone size: -
V gene: TRBV7-2
D gene: TRBD2
CDR3 protein: ASSFRAGGPQETQY

J gene: TRBJ2-3
clone size: -
V gene: TRBV2
D gene: -
CDR3 protein: ASSEVGADTQY

J gene: TRBJ2-3
clone size: -
V gene: TRBV10-3
D gene: -
CDR3 protein: TTRSLDTQY